The 14 T cell receptor beta chains below come from one sample, sequenced in a study of STAT3 mutations in large granular lymphocyte leukemia. These TCRs are of unknown antigen specificity. Study conclusions and caveats: At least one immunodominant TCR beta clonotype appeared in every T-cell large granular lymphocyte leukemia patient.

Libraries were prepared by immunoSEQ multiplex PCR; TCRdb keeps only in-frame clonotypes and omits some of them. The repertoire holds roughly 31,000 clones, with roughly 80% as singletons. Sequencing was performed on peripheral blood mononuclear cells. The receptors here all came from a woman aged 45-60 years with T-cell large granular lymphocyte leukemia. Some clones in this sample may be carry-over from other donors' samples.

This chain links TRBV5-1 with TRBJ2-3; 11 bases are shared with TRBD2. CDR3 length: 15 residues. Germline CDR1 and CDR2: SGHRS and YFSETQ. Trimming removed 2 bases from V and 1 base from J; junction bases left unmatched: 0. CDR3 bases: TGCGCCAGCAGCTTACTAGCGGGAGGCACAGATACGCAGTATTTT. It codes for CASSLLAGGTDTQYF. The complete variable domain, with remaining parts taken from reference TRBV5-1 and TRBJ2-3, reads KAGVTQTPRYLIKTRGQQVTLSCSPISGHRSVSWYQQTPGQGLQFLFEYFSETQRNKGNFPGRFSGRQFSNSRSEMNVSTLELGDSALYLCASSLLAGGTDTQYFGPGTRLTVL.

The V call is TRBV19, the J call TRBJ1-1; tentatively, D is TRBD1 (5 bases). Trimming took 6 bases from V and 6 from J, leaving 11 bases between them. Germline assignment: CDR1 LNHDA and CDR2 SQIVND (reference sequence). CDR3 size: 12 residues. This CDR3 is CASSRVGAEAFF. CDR3 bases: TGTGCCAGTAGCAGGGTTGGAGCTGAAGCTTTCTTT.

V usage is TRBV13 and J usage is TRBJ2-5; 13 nucleotides match TRBD2. Germline CDR1 and CDR2: PRHDT and FYEKMQ (reference sequence). Germline trimming cut 5 bases from V and 5 bases from J; bases unmatched to any gene: 11. CDR3 length equals 17 residues. The CDR3 coding sequence is TGTGCCAGCAGCATGGGACTAGCGGGATTGGATCTCGAGACCCAGTACTTC. This gives the protein CASSMGLAGLDLETQYF.

The chain uses TRBV25-1 and TRBJ2-3; the D is unclear. Trimming pared 2 bases from V and 14 bases from J, leaving 11 bases between. Looked up from germline, CDR1 is MGHDK and CDR2 is SYGVNS. There are 11 residues in the CDR3. The CDR3 loop is CASSEKTQRYF. CDR3 nucleotides: TGTGCCAGCAGTGAAAAAACACAGCGGTATTTT.

V and J are TRBV29-1 and TRBJ2-6, with D possibly being TRBD2 (6 bases). V was clipped by 3 bases and J by 0 bases, with 9 bases between them. Germline V gives CDR1 SQVTM, CDR2 ANQGSEA. CDR3 length: 15 amino acids. The CDR3 DNA reads as TGCAGCGTTGACACGGGGGACTCTGGGGCCAACGTCCTGACTTTC. This gives the protein CSVDTGDSGANVLTF. Supplemented by reference TRBV29-1 and TRBJ2-6, the full variable domain reads SAVISQKPSRDICQRGTSLTIQCQVDSQVTMMFWYRQQPGQSLTLIATANQGSEATYESGFVIDKFPISRPNLTFSTLTVSNMSPEDSSIYLCSVDTGDSGANVLTFGAGSRLTVL.

J is TRBJ1-4 and V is TRBV6-5; D not resolved. CDR1 and CDR2 from the germline V gene are MNHEY and SVGAGI. The germline V and J ends were trimmed by 6 bases and 4 bases, with 12 bases remaining between them. The CDR3 runs 14 residues. The CDR3 here is CASSLAGINEKLFF. The CDR3 bases are TGTGCCAGCAGCCTGGCCGGAATTAATGAAAAACTGTTTTTT.

There are a few counts of this clone. The rearrangement uses TRBV30 and TRBJ1-4; 7 bases match TRBD1. The CDR3 sequence is 13 residues long. The trim removed 3 bases at V and 8 bases at J, leaving 6 bases unmatched. The germline V gene has CDR1 GTSNPN and CDR2 SVGIG (reference sequence). The CDR3 spells CAWRQGKREKLFF. The CDR3 DNA reads TGTGCCTGGAGACAGGGGAAGAGAGAAAAACTGTTTTTT.

This chain links TRBV11-2 with TRBJ2-7; a weak D match, TRBD2 (6 bases). Trimming pared 7 bases from V and 7 bases from J, leaving 23 bases between. The CDR3 length is 15 residues. Germline values: CDR1 SGHAT, CDR2 FQNNGV. The CDR3 reads CASTETGVPTGEQYF. DNA of the CDR3: TGTGCCAGCACCGAGACGGGGGTCCCAACGGGGGAGCAGTACTTC.

The chain joins TRBV4-1 to TRBJ1-1; D remains unclear. There are 17 residues in the CDR3. Trimming left V 0 bases short and J 3 bases short, with 17 bases between. Germline lookup yields CDR1 MGHRA and CDR2 YSYEKL. CDR3 in amino acids: CASSQDSRGTGDTEAFF. CDR3 DNA sequence: TGCGCCAGCAGCCAAGATTCCCGGGGAACCGGGGACACTGAAGCTTTCTTT.

This clone was detected once. The chain is built from TRBV5-4 and TRBJ2-5; the match to TRBD2 covers 15 bases. J was trimmed by 4 bases and V by 4 bases; bases with no gene match: 5. Germline V CDR1 and CDR2: SGHNT, YYREEE (reference sequence). This CDR3 comprises 16 residues. The CDR3 sequence is CASSTGLAGGGETQYF. CDR3 sequence (DNA): TGTGCCAGCAGCACCGGACTAGCGGGAGGGGGAGAGACCCAGTACTTC. Variable domain in full (rest from reference TRBV5-4 and TRBJ2-5): ETGVTQSPTHLIKTRGQQVTLRCSSQSGHNTVSWYQQALGQGPQFIFQYYREEENGRGNFPPRFSGLQFPNYSSELNVNALELDDSALYLCASSTGLAGGGETQYFGPGTRLLVL.

The chain carries TRBV7-9 and TRBJ2-7; the D is unclear. This CDR3 region has 14 residues. Trimming shortened V by 5 bases and J by 6 bases, and 17 bases separated the two germline ends. Germline loops: CDR1 SEHNR, CDR2 FQNEAQ (reference sequence). The CDR3 loop reads CASSLATRYREQYF. CDR3 bases: TGTGCCAGCAGCCTCGCCACGAGGTACCGCGAGCAGTACTTC. Complete variable domain (other parts from reference TRBV7-9 and TRBJ2-7): DTGVSQNPRHKITKRGQNVTFRCDPISEHNRLYWYRQTLGQGPEFLTYFQNEAQLEKSRLLSDRFSAERPKGSFSTLEIQRTEQGDSAMYLCASSLATRYREQYFGPGTRLTVT.

The rearrangement joins TRBV5-1 to TRBJ1-1; 9 bases line up with TRBD1. The CDR3 spans 15 residues. V lost 0 bases, J lost 7 bases, and 7 bases stayed unmatched. From germline, CDR1 is SGHRS and CDR2 YFSETQ. CDR3 in DNA: TGCGCCAGCAGCTTGGCTCCCCGGGACAGGGTTGAAGCTTTCTTT. Translation: CASSLAPRDRVEAFF. Looking up the rest from reference TRBV5-1 and TRBJ1-1 gives the full variable domain: KAGVTQTPRYLIKTRGQQVTLSCSPISGHRSVSWYQQTPGQGLQFLFEYFSETQRNKGNFPGRFSGRQFSNSRSEMNVSTLELGDSALYLCASSLAPRDRVEAFFGQGTRLTVV.

The V call is TRBV29-1, the J call TRBJ2-2; no firm D call. Germline CDR1 SQVTM, CDR2 ANQGSEA. This CDR3 spans 12 amino acids. Trimming stripped 8 bases from V and 6 bases from J, with 13 bases between. The CDR3 loop is CSFSRKAGELFF. The DNA for the CDR3 is TGCAGCTTCTCTCGGAAGGCCGGGGAGCTGTTTTTT.

The J gene is TRBJ1-4, the V gene TRBV5-1, with a weak D call TRBD1 (6 bases). CDR3 length: 16 amino acids. The germline CDR1 and CDR2 sequences are SGHRS and YFSETQ. The V gene lost 4 bases and the J gene lost 4 bases, with 17 bases spanning the gap. The CDR3 protein is CASSRFFDRSNEKLFF. The CDR3 nucleotides are TGCGCCAGCAGCAGATTCTTCGACAGGAGTAATGAAAAACTGTTTTTT. Using reference TRBV5-1 and TRBJ1-4 for the parts outside the CDR3, the full variable domain is KAGVTQTPRYLIKTRGQQVTLSCSPISGHRSVSWYQQTPGQGLQFLFEYFSETQRNKGNFPGRFSGRQFSNSRSEMNVSTLELGDSALYLCASSRFFDRSNEKLFFGSGTQLSVL.